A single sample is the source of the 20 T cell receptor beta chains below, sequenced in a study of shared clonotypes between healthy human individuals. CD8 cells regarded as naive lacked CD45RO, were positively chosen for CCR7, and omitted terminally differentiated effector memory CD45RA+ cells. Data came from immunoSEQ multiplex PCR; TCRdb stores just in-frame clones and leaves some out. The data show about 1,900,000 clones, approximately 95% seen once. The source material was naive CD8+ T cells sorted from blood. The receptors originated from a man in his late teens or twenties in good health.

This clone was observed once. The CDR3, as DNA: TGTGCCAGCAGCCAAGAGGCAGGGGAGCTCGAGCAGTACTTC. Translated, it gives CASSQEAGELEQYF. The V gene is TRBV11-2, the J gene TRBJ2-7, with D possibly TRBD1 on 6 matching bases. The ends were cut back, 5 bases at V and 6 bases at J, with 17 bases in the middle. The germline V gene encodes CDR1 SGHAT and CDR2 FQNNGV. The CDR3 spans 14 residues.

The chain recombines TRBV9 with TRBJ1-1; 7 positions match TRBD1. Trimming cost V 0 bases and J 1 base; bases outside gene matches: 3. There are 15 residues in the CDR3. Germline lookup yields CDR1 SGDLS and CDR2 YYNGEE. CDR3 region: CASSVGDSGNTEAFF. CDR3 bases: TGTGCCAGCAGCGTAGGGGACAGCGGGAACACTGAAGCTTTCTTT.

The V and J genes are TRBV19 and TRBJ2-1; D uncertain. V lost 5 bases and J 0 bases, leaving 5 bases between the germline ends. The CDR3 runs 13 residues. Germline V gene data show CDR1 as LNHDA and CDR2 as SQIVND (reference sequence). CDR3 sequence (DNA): TGTGCCAGTAGTGATTACTCCTACAATGAGCAGTTCTTC. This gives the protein CASSDYSYNEQFF.

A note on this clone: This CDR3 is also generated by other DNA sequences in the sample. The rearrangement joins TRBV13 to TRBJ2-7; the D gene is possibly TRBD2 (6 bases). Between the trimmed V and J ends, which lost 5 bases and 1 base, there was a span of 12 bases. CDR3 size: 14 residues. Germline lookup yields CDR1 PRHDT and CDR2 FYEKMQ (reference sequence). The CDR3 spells CASSARDSSYEQYF. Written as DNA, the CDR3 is TGTGCCAGCAGCGCACGGGACTCTTCCTACGAGCAGTACTTC.

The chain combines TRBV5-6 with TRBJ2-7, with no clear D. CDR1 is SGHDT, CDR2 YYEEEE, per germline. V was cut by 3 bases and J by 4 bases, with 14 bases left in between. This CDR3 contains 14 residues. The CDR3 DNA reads TGTGCCAGCAGCTCATGGCCCGATTTATACGAGCAGTACTTC. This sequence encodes CASSSWPDLYEQYF.

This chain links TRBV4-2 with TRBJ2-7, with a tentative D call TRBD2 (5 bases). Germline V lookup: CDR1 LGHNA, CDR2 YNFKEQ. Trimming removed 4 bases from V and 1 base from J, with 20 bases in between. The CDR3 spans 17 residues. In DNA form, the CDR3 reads TGTGCCAGCAGCCCCGAGGGAGTTGGGCTAGAGTCCTACGAGCAGTACTTC. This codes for CASSPEGVGLESYEQYF.

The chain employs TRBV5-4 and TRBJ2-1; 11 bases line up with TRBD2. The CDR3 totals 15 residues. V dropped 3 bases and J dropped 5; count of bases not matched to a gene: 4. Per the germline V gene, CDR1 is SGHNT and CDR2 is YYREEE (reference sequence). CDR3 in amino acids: CASSSNSGRDNEQFF. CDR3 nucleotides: TGTGCCAGCAGCTCGAATAGCGGGAGGGACAATGAGCAGTTCTTC.

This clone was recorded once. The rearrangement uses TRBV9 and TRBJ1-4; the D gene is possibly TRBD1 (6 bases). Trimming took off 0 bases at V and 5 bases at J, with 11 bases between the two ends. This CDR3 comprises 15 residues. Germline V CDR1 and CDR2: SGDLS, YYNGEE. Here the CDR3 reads CASSVGTVHNEKLFF. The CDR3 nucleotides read TGTGCCAGCAGCGTAGGGACAGTCCACAATGAAAAACTGTTTTTT.

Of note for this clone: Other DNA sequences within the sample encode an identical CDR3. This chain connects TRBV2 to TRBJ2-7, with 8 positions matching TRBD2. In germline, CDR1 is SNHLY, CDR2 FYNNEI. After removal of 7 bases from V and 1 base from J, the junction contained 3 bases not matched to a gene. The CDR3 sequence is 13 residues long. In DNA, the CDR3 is TGTGCCAGCACTGGACTAGCTTCCTACGAGCAGTACTTC. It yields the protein CASTGLASYEQYF. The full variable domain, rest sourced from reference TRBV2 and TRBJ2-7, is EPEVTQTPSHQVTQMGQEVILRCVPISNHLYFYWYRQILGQKVEFLVSFYNNEISEKSEIFDDQFSVERPDGSNFTLKIRSTKLEDSAMYFCASTGLASYEQYFGPGTRLTVT.

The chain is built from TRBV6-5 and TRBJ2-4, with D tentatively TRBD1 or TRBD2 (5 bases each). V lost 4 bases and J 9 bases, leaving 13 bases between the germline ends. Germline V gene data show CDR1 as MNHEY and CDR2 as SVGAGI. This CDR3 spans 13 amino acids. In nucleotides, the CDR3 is TGTGCCAGCAGTTTAGGAGTTGGGGGCATTCAGTACTTC. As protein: CASSLGVGGIQYF.

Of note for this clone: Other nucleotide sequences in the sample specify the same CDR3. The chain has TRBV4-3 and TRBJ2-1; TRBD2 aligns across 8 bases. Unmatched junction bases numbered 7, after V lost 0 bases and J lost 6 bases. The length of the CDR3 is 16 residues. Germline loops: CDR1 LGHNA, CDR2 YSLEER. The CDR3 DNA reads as TGCGCCAGCAGCCAAGATCCAGCGGGAGTAGGCAATGAGCAGTTCTTC. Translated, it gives CASSQDPAGVGNEQFF.

CDR3 residues: CAWNWGTNTEAFF. In nucleotides, the CDR3 is TGTGCCTGGAACTGGGGGACCAACACTGAAGCTTTCTTT. The V gene is TRBV30, the J gene TRBJ1-1, with a possible D match to TRBD1 (5 bases). The V gene's germline CDR1 is GTSNPN and CDR2 SVGIG (reference sequence). V gave up 4 bases and J gave up 2 bases, with 11 bases separating them. This CDR3 spans 13 amino acids. Full variable domain (missing parts from reference TRBV30 and TRBJ1-1): SQTIHQWPATLVQPVGSPLSLECTVEGTSNPNLYWYRQAAGRGLQLLFYSVGIGQISSEVPQNLSASRPQDRQFILSSKKLLLSDSGFYLCAWNWGTNTEAFFGQGTRLTVV.

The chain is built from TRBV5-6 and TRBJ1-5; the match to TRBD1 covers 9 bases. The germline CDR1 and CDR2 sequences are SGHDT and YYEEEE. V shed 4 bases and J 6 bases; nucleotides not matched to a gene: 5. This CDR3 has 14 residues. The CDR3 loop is CASSEGQGGQPQHF. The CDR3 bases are TGTGCCAGCAGCGAGGGACAGGGTGGTCAGCCCCAGCATTTT.

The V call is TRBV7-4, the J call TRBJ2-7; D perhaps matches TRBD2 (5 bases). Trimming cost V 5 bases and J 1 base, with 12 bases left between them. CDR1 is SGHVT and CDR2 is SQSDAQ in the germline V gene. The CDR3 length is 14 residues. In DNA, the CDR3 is TGTGCCAGCAGCCCCGACTACAGTTCCTACGAGCAGTACTTC. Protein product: CASSPDYSSYEQYF.

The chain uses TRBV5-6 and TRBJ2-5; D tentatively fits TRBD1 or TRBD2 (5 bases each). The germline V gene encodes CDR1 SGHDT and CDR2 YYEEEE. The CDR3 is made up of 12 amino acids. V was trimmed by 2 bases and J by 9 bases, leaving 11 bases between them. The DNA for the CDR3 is TGTGCCAGCAGCTTACGAAGGGACCCCCAGTACTTC. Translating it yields CASSLRRDPQYF.

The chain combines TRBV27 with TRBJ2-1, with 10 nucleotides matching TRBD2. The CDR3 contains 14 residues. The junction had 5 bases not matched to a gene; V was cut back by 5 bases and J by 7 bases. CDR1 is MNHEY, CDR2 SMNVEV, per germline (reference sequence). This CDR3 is CASSGGLAHNEQFF. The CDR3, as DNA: TGTGCCAGCAGTGGGGGACTAGCGCATAATGAGCAGTTCTTC.

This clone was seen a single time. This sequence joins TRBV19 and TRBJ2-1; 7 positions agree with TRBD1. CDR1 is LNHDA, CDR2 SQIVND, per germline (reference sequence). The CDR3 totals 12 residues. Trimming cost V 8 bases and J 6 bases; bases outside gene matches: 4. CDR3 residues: CASWDRPNEQFF. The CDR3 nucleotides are TGTGCCAGTTGGGACAGACCCAATGAGCAGTTCTTC. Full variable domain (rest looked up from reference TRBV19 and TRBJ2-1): DGGITQSPKYLFRKEGQNVTLSCEQNLNHDAMYWYRQDPGQGLRLIYYSQIVNDFQKGDIAEGYSVSREKKESFPLTVTSAQKNPTAFYLCASWDRPNEQFFGPGTRLTVL.

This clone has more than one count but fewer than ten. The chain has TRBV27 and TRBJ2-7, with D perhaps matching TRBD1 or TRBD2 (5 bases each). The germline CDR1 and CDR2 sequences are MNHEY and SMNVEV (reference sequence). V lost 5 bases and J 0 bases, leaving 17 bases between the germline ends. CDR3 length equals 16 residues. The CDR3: CASSPSQGPTSYEQYF. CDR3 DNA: TGTGCCAGCAGTCCCTCCCAGGGACCGACCTCCTACGAGCAGTACTTC.

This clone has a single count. CDR3 amino acids: CASSFREGEQFF. CDR3 coding DNA: TGTGCCAGCAGCTTCCGGGAGGGGGAGCAGTTCTTC. The chain uses TRBV11-2 and TRBJ2-1, with TRBD2 identical over 8 bases. With V trimmed by 3 bases and J by 10 bases, 2 bases remained unmatched. CDR3 length: 12 amino acids. CDR1 SGHAT and CDR2 FQNNGV come from the germline V gene.

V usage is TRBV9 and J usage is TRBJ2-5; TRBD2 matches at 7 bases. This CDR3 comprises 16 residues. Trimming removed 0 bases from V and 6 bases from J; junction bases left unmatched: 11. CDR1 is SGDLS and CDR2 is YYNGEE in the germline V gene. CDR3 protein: CASSVDGGSGEKTQYF. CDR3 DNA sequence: TGTGCCAGCAGCGTAGATGGCGGGAGCGGCGAGAAGACCCAGTACTTC.